Listed below are T cell receptor beta chains from one sample, sequenced in a study of shared clonotypes between healthy human individuals. Generated by immunoSEQ multiplex PCR, the TCRdb table keeps only in-frame clones and is missing some. The sample has around 1.9 million clones, about 93% seen once. Sample: naive CD8+ T cells from PBMCs. Receptors were obtained from a man aged 18 to 30 in good health. Some clones in this sample may be carry-over from other donors' samples. CDR3s include the opening cysteine and the closing phenylalanine or tryptophan. A D gene is named only where the DNA matches it firmly. A clone size is listed for some rows: how often the clone was seen (once, few, many), or a class if it is expanded.

j_gene | abundance | v_gene | d_gene | CDR3nt | CDR3aa
TRBJ1-1 | NA | TRBV7-9 | NA | TGTGCCAGCAGCCTACAGGTGGGCACTGAAGCTTTCTTT | CASSLQVGTEAFF
TRBJ2-3 | once | TRBV15 | TRBD2 | TGTGCCACCAGCAGAGGGCGGCGGGAGTCAGATACGCAGTATTTT | CATSRGRRESDTQYF
TRBJ2-5 | NA | TRBV7-9 | NA | TGTGCCAGCAGCTTAAGAACAGGAATGCAGACCCAGTACTTC | CASSLRTGMQTQYF
TRBJ1-1 | few | TRBV14 | NA | TGTGCCAGCAGGTCAATCGGGAACACTGAAGCTTTCTTT | CASRSIGNTEAFF
TRBJ2-7 | NA | TRBV11-1 | TRBD2 | TGTGCCAGCAGCCCACTAGCGGGCCCCTACGAGCAGTACTTC | CASSPLAGPYEQYF
TRBJ2-7 | NA | TRBV27 | NA | TGTGCCAGCAGTTTTGTCGCCAGATACTACGAGCAGTACTTC | CASSFVARYYEQYF
TRBJ2-7 | NA | TRBV6-5 | NA | TGTGCCAGCAGTTACGAGGGGTCCGAGCAGTACTTC | CASSYEGSEQYF
TRBJ1-1 | NA | TRBV19 | TRBD1 | TGTGCCAGTCTCCGGGACAGGGAAGATTTCGCTGAAGCTTTCTTT | CASLRDREDFAEAFF
TRBJ1-2 | once | TRBV27 | TRBD1 | TGTGCCAGCAGTCCACGACAGGGGAGGTTCTATGGCTACACCTTC | CASSPRQGRFYGYTF
TRBJ2-5 | NA | TRBV28 | NA | TGTGCCAGCATCCTCCGAGACGCACAGTACTTC | CASILRDAQYF
TRBJ1-2 | once | TRBV6-5 | NA | TGTGCCAGCAGTTACTCAGAGGGTATCCGTGGCTACACCTTC | CASSYSEGIRGYTF
TRBJ2-3 | NA | TRBV6-1 | NA | TGTGCCTGTCTGAAAGAAGCAAGCACAGATACGCAGTATTTT | CACLKEASTDTQYF
TRBJ2-1 | NA | TRBV30 | NA | TGTGCCTGGAGCTCAACCCGGGGGATGTGGGAGCAGTTCTTC | CAWSSTRGMWEQFF
TRBJ2-7 | NA | TRBV30 | NA | TGTGCCTGGCAGGGGCCAACCTACGAGCAGTACTTC | CAWQGPTYEQYF
TRBJ1-1 | once | TRBV27 | NA | TGTGCCAGCAGTTTATGGTTGGGGGCCTCTGAAGCTTTCTTT | CASSLWLGASEAFF
TRBJ2-5 | once | TRBV7-2 | NA | TGTGCCAGCAGCCCGGGGACTGTCCTTTTGTCGGAGACCCAGTACTTC | CASSPGTVLLSETQYF
TRBJ1-1 | NA | TRBV4-1 | NA | TGCGCCAGCAGCTTAACGACCAAGAACACTGAAGCTTTCTTT | CASSLTTKNTEAFF
TRBJ2-5 | NA | TRBV27 | TRBD2 | TGTGCCAGCAGTAGGACTAGCATAGAGACCCAGTACTTC | CASSRTSIETQYF
TRBJ1-1 | NA | TRBV9 | TRBD1 | TGTGCCAGCAGCGTAGACCCGACAGGGTATCCTGAAGCTTTCTTT | CASSVDPTGYPEAFF
TRBJ2-1 | NA | TRBV6-5 | NA | TGTGCCAGCAGTTCGGAGGGAGTTATGGAGCAGTTCTTC | CASSSEGVMEQFF
TRBJ2-7 | NA | TRBV9 | NA | TGTGCCAGCAGCGTTAGCGGCCTGAGCTCCTACGAGCAGTACTTC | CASSVSGLSSYEQYF
TRBJ2-6 | NA | TRBV4-3 | TRBD2 | TGCGCCAGCAGCCAAGGGAGAAGGCTAGCGGGAGCTTACTGGGCCAACGTCCTGACTTTC | CASSQGRRLAGAYWANVLTF
TRBJ2-7 | NA | TRBV5-1 | NA | TGCGCCAGCAGTTCAGTGACTGGCCACTACGAGCAGTACTTC | CASSSVTGHYEQYF
TRBJ2-7 | NA | TRBV12-5 | NA | TGTGCTAGTGGTCCGACAGCCTACGAGCAGTACTTC | CASGPTAYEQYF
TRBJ2-7 | NA | TRBV19 | NA | TGTGCCAGTAGTACAGGTTCCTACGAGCAGTACTTC | CASSTGSYEQYF
TRBJ2-3 | NA | TRBV28 | NA | TGTGCCAGCAGTTTACAGGGGATCACAGATACGCAGTATTTT | CASSLQGITDTQYF
TRBJ2-2 | NA | TRBV9 | TRBD2 | TGTGCCAGCAGCCTAGCGGGAGACACCGGGGAGCTGTTTTTT | CASSLAGDTGELFF
TRBJ1-1 | NA | TRBV11-2 | NA | TGTGCCAGCAGCTTACGTAGTGTGAACACTGAAGCTTTCTTT | CASSLRSVNTEAFF
TRBJ2-2 | few | TRBV28 | NA | TGTGCCAGCAGAAACACCGGGGAGCTGTTTTTT | CASRNTGELFF
TRBJ2-7 | NA | TRBV7-8 | TRBD2 | TGTGCCAGCACGTTAGGGCGATTACTAGCGGGGTACTCCTACGAGCAGTACTTC | CASTLGRLLAGYSYEQYF
TRBJ2-1 | NA | TRBV7-9 | TRBD2 | TGTGCCAGCAATAGAGCGGGAGTAAACAATGAGCAGTTCTTC | CASNRAGVNNEQFF
TRBJ2-5 | NA | TRBV30 | NA | TGTGCCTGGAATCAAGCAGGCCAAGAGACCCAGTACTTC | CAWNQAGQETQYF
TRBJ1-2 | NA | TRBV4-1 | TRBD1 | TGCGCCAGCAGCCATCCTTGGGACAGGAAGAACTATGGCTACACCTTC | CASSHPWDRKNYGYTF
TRBJ2-5 | NA | TRBV7-2 | TRBD2 | TGTGCCAGCAGCTTAGTTAGGCGGGAGGGGGAGACCCAGTACTTC | CASSLVRREGETQYF
TRBJ2-1 | NA | TRBV6-5 | NA | TGTGCCAGCAGCCCCGGGACACTAGGTTTAGAGCAGTTCTTC | CASSPGTLGLEQFF
TRBJ2-7 | NA | TRBV30 | NA | TGTGCCTGGAGTGTGTTGCCAGGGAGCTCCTACGAGCAGTACTTC | CAWSVLPGSSYEQYF
TRBJ2-7 | few | TRBV9 | TRBD1 | TGTGCCAGCAGCGTAGGTAACCGCGGACAGGTCTACGAGCAGTACTTC | CASSVGNRGQVYEQYF
TRBJ2-7 | NA | TRBV28 | NA | TGTGCCAGCAGTTTCTTGCGGGGATACTCCTACGAGCAGTACTTC | CASSFLRGYSYEQYF
TRBJ2-7 | once | TRBV15 | NA | TGTGCCACCAGCAAGGAGGACTACGAGCAGTACTTC | CATSKEDYEQYF
TRBJ2-1 | NA | TRBV9 | TRBD2 | TGTGCCAGCAGCGTAGGAGCGGGAGGGAACAATGAGCAGTTCTTC | CASSVGAGGNNEQFF
TRBJ2-7 | NA | TRBV28 | NA | TGTGCCAGATCCCCGATAAGAAAATCCTACGAGCAGTACTTC | CARSPIRKSYEQYF
TRBJ1-1 | NA | TRBV7-8 | TRBD1 | TGTGCCAGCAGCCGGTCAGGGGGCAACACTGAAGCTTTCTTT | CASSRSGGNTEAFF
TRBJ2-1 | NA | TRBV7-6 | TRBD2 | TGTGCCAGCAGCTTATCCCCTAGCGGGAGTGAACTGAGGGATGAGCAGTTCTTC | CASSLSPSGSELRDEQFF
TRBJ1-1 | NA | TRBV30 | TRBD1 | TGTGCCTGGAGTCGGGGACAGGGTTGGCCTGAAGCTTTCTTT | CAWSRGQGWPEAFF
TRBJ1-5 | few | TRBV6-1 | TRBD1 | TGTGCCAGCTGCAGGACAGGGGATCAGCCCCAGCATTTT | CASCRTGDQPQHF
TRBJ2-2 | NA | TRBV27 | NA | TGTGCCAGCAGTTTAAATGGCGGGGAGCTGTTTTTT | CASSLNGGELFF
TRBJ1-5 | few | TRBV28 | TRBD1 | TGTGCCAGCGCAATACGGCAGGGGGATCAGCCCCAGCATTTT | CASAIRQGDQPQHF
TRBJ2-2 | NA | TRBV5-6 | NA | TGTGCCAGCAGCACATGGCCCACCGGGGAGCTGTTTTTT | CASSTWPTGELFF
TRBJ2-5 | NA | TRBV4-3 | NA | TGCGCCAGCAGCCAAGAATCCGCGGACAGCCAAGAGACCCAGTACTTC | CASSQESADSQETQYF
TRBJ2-7 | NA | TRBV15 | TRBD2 | TGTGCCACCAGCATCCTAGCGGGAGGGCCCGACGAGCAGTACTTC | CATSILAGGPDEQYF
TRBJ2-5 | NA | TRBV7-2 | TRBD1 | TGTGCCAGCAGCCGGCTGGACAGGGGAGGAGAGACCCAGTACTTC | CASSRLDRGGETQYF